Only a few counts were recorded for the clone carrying this TCR beta chain. The antigen is undetermined. These data come from a study of identical twins. General study points: Insertion counts were lower in abundant cord blood beta clonotypes, a trend that memory repertoires did not show. Model-predicted out-of-frame TCR alpha sharing fell below observed values in monozygotic twins.

In every case, the donor was a healthy Caucasian. This CDR3 spans 16 amino acids. With V trimmed by 5 bases and J by 4 bases, 9 bases remained unmatched. CDR1 and CDR2 (germline): KGHSH, LQKENI. A universal primer site was added by template switching, and unique molecular identifiers were carried by the cDNA. TCRdb itself ran the 5' RACE reads through MiXCR, one entry per CDR3 protein. Among around 490,000 distinct CDR3 sequences listed, around 20% were seen once. This same sample was also taken into another study, of yellow fever vaccine responses in identical twins.

Sequenced material: CD4+ T cells sorted from blood. The rearrangement links TRBV18 to TRBJ2-1; 9 nucleotides match TRBD2. The TCR was taken from a woman between 18 and 30 years old in good health. The CDR3 DNA sequence: TGTGCCAGCTCATCGAACCATCTAGCGGGATACAATGAGCAGTTCTTC. Its protein is CASSSNHLAGYNEQFF.